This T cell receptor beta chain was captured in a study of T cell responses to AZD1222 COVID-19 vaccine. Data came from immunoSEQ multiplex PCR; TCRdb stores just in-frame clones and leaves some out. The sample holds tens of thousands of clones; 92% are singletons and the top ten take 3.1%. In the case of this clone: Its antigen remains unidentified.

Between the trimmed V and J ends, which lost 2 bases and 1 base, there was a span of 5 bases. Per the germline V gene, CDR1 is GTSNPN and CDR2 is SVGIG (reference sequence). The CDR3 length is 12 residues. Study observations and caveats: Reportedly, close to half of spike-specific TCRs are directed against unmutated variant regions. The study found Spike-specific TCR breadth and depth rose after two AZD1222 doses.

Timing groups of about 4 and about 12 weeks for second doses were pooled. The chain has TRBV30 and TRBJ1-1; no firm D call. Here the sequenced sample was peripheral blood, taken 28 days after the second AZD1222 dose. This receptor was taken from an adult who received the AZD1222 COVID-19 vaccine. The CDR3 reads CAWSWGNTEAFF. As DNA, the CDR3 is TGTGCCTGGAGTTGGGGGAACACTGAAGCTTTCTTT.